This TCR beta chain was retrieved from a study of blood T cell repertoires in COVID-19. Study background: COVID-19 samples from acute and convalescent phases originated in the United States, Italy and Spain. T cells, B-cell-depleted T cells, or PBMCs supplied cDNA or gDNA.

Sequenced by immunoSEQ multiplex PCR; TCRdb stores in-frame clones only, minus some. Among about 140,000 clones, about 83% were seen once, and the ten largest hold approximately 17%. The table lists this clone with a count of one. Sequences were obtained from peripheral blood. The receptor comes from a man aged 50 to 59 with acute or convalescent COVID-19.

CDR3 bases: TGTGCCAGCAGTCCACTACAGGGTTGGGGTGCCGCTGAGCAGTTCTTC. It yields the protein CASSPLQGWGAAEQFF. The chain joins TRBV27 to TRBJ2-1, with TRBD1 as a possible D gene (6 bases). Germline loops: CDR1 MNHEY, CDR2 SMNVEV (reference sequence). V was pared by 5 bases and J by 9 bases, with 23 bases between. This CDR3 contains 16 residues.